Listed below are T cell receptor beta chains from one sample, sequenced in a study of T cell responses to AZD1222 COVID-19 vaccine. The method was immunoSEQ multiplex PCR; TCRdb's version includes in-frame clones alone and lacks a portion of them. In the table there are approximately 90,000 clones, roughly nine tenths of which are singletons. The material was peripheral blood, obtained on day 0 of AZD1222 vaccination. These receptors were obtained from an adult in good health. CDR3s leave out the opening cysteine and the closing phenylalanine or tryptophan. D genes are given only for firm matches.

13,-,TRBV19,ASSIPRDGTGELF
14,TRBD2,TRBV5-1,ASSAGLAGIYNEQF
13,TRBD1,TRBV13,ASSLAGTGIYEQY
12,TRBD2,TRBV18,ASCRTSGRETQY
14,-,TRBV2,ASMGGWSSNNEKLF
13,TRBD2,TRBV13,ASSFTRGVTDTQY
15,TRBD1,TRBV6-2/TRBV6-3,ASSYGQGGYSNQPQH
12,-,TRBV10-3,AIKDGLSNQPQH
12,-,TRBV30,AWSVPMGLGGYT
14,-,TRBV19,ASGGEQGWDDYGYT
13,-,TRBV5-1,ASSTGLEGTGELF
13,-,TRBV5-1,ASSSRSRAYNEQF
16,TRBD2,TRBV4-3,ASSHELWTSGRYNEQF
13,-,TRBV7-2,ASSLMPDANTEAF
13,-,TRBV5-1,ASSLVQGNTGELF
12,-,TRBV5-1,ASSLNAGNPEQY
13,TRBD1,TRBV19,ASSGTVSILGGYT
12,-,TRBV2,ASSEADSRSEQY
13,-,TRBV19,ASSLPGLAKNIQY
11,TRBD2,TRBV10-3,AISVTGREGQY
13,TRBD1,TRBV6-5,AVDDPGTGIETQY
13,-,TRBV19,ASTHRRRWNYGYT
16,TRBD1,TRBV9,ASSVGQGLHYANEKLF
10,-,TRBV11-2,ASSHIPGEQF
10,-,TRBV6-5,ASSYAGGRSF
13,-,TRBV11-3,ASSSGWTSQEEQY
11,-,TRBV27,ASSRTLSYEQY
8,-,TRBV29-1,SVVDNEQF
11,TRBD1,TRBV2,ASSPDRAAEAF
12,TRBD1,TRBV19,ASARQGALDTQY
11,-,TRBV7-9,ASSLVTGYEQY
13,TRBD1,TRBV5-4,ASSSPGQGAREQY
12,-,TRBV19,ASKSRVGNQPQH
12,-,TRBV2,ASGRDSHPGELF
13,TRBD2,TRBV2,ASMSLAGVSNEQF
15,TRBD2,TRBV5-5,ASSSGTSGGLYNEQF
14,TRBD2,TRBV2,ASSELAGVDTGELF
13,TRBD1,TRBV11-2,ASSLGSGGGTEAF
9,-,TRBV20-1,SARGLNEQF
15,TRBD2,TRBV14,ASSPRLAGHFTDTQY
11,TRBD1,TRBV6-5,ASSRGTAYGYT
12,-,TRBV19,ASSIDLGTDEQF
15,-,TRBV5-6,ASSLASTGPTGQPQH